What follows is one T cell receptor beta chain and its context. This clone may be a read error of a much larger clone one base away. These data come from a study of T-cell reconstitution after alpha-beta-depleted transplantation in children. Germline V gene sequence: CDR1 SGHTA, CDR2 FQGNSA. The CDR3 totals 14 residues. Unique molecular identifiers tagged the TCRbeta library. One entry per CDR3 protein results from TCRdb running MiXCR on the PCR reads. The sample shows about 110,000 distinct CDR3 sequences, 10% of them seen only once. V usage is TRBV7-2 and J usage is TRBJ2-1, with a weak D call TRBD1 (6 bases). The sequence was collected from a boy younger than 10 with acute lymphoblastic leukemia, due to receive a stem cell transplant. The starting material was PBMCs, obtained before TCRalphabeta/CD19-depleted stem cell transplant. The CDR3 DNA follows: TGTCCCAGCAGTATTGGGGACAACGGGAATGAGCAGTTCTTC. Amino acids: CPSSIGDNGNEQFF.